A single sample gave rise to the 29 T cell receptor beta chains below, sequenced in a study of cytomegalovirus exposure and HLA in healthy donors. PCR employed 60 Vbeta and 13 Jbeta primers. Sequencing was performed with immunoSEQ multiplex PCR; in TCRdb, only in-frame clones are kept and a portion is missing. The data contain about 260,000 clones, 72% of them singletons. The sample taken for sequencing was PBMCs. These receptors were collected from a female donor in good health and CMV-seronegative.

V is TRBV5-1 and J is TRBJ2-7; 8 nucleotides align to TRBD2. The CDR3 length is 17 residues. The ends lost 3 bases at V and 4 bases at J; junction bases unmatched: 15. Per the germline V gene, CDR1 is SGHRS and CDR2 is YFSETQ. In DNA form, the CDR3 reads TGCGCCAGCAGCTCTGGTTGGGAAGCGGGAGTTGGATACGAGCAGTACTTC. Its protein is CASSSGWEAGVGYEQYF.

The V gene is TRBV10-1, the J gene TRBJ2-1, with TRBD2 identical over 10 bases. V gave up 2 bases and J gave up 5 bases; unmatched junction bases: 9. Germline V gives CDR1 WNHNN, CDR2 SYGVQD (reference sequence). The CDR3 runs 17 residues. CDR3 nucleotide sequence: TGCGCCAGCAGTGAGGCTAGCGGGAGAATGGGGAACAATGAGCAGTTCTTC. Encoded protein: CASSEASGRMGNNEQFF.

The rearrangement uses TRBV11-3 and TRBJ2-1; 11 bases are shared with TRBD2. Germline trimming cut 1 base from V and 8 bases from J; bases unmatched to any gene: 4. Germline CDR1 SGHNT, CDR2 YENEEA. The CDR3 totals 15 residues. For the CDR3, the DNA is TGTGCCAGCAGCTTAGGACTAGCGGGAAGACATGAGCAGTTCTTC. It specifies CASSLGLAGRHEQFF.

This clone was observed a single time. This CDR3 is CASNLAGVRDEQFF. CDR3 DNA sequence: TGCGCCAGCAACCTAGCGGGAGTGCGCGATGAGCAGTTCTTC. V and J are TRBV5-1 and TRBJ2-1; 10 bases match TRBD2. J lost 8 bases, V lost 6 bases, and 8 bases had no gene match. The CDR3 covers 14 residues. Germline V lookup: CDR1 SGHRS, CDR2 YFSETQ.

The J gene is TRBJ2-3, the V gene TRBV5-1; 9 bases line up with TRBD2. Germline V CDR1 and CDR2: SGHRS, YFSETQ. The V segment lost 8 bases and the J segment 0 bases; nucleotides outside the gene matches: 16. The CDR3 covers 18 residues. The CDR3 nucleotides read TGCGCCAGTTCCTCGATGACTAGCGGTAATCCTAGCACAGATACGCAGTATTTT. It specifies CASSSMTSGNPSTDTQYF.

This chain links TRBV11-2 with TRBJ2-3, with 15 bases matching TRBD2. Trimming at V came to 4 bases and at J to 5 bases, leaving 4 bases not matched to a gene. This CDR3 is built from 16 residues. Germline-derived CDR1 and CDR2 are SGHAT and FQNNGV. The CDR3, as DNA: TGTGCCAGCAGCTCAGGGACTAGCGGGAGGCGAGATACGCAGTATTTT. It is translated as CASSSGTSGRRDTQYF.

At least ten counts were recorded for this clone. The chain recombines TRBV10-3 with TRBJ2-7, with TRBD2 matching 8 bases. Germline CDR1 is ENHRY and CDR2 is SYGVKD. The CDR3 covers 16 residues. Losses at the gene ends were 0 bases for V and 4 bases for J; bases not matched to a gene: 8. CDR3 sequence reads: CAISESTGGREYEQYF. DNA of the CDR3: TGTGCCATCAGTGAGTCGACGGGAGGGCGAGAGTACGAGCAGTACTTC.

The CDR3 DNA sequence: TGTGCCAGCAGACACGGGACTAGCGGAACCTCTGGGGCCAACGTCCTGACTTTC. Translated, it gives CASRHGTSGTSGANVLTF. V is TRBV7-3 and J is TRBJ2-6, with 11 bases lining up with TRBD2. Trimming at V came to 6 bases and at J to 0 bases, leaving 7 bases not matched to a gene. Germline V CDR1 and CDR2: SGHTA, FQGTGA. The length of the CDR3 is 18 residues. Based on the CDR3 plus reference TRBV7-3 and TRBJ2-6, the full variable domain is GAGVSQTPSNKVTEKGKYVELRCDPISGHTALYWYRQSLGQGPEFLIYFQGTGAADDSGLPNDRFFAVRPEGSVSTLKIQRTERGDSAVYLCASRHGTSGTSGANVLTFGAGSRLTVL.

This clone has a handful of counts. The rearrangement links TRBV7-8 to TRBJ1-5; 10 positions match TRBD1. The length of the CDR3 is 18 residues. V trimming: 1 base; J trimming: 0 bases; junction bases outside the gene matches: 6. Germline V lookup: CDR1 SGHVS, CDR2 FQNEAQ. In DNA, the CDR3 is TGTGCCAGCAGCTTAGAGGGACAGGGGACGATTAGCAATCAGCCCCAGCATTTT. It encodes CASSLEGQGTISNQPQHF.

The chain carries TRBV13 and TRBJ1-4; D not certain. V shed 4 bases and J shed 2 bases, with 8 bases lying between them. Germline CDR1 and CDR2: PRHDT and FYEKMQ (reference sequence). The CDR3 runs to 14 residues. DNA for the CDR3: TGTGCCAGCAGCTCGGGTGGGACTAATGAAAAACTGTTTTTT. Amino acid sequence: CASSSGGTNEKLFF.

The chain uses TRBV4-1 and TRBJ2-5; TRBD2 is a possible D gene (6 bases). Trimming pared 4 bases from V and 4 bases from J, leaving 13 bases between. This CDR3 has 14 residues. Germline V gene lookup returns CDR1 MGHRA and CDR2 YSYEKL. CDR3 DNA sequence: TGCGCCAGCAGCCCGGCCACTAGCAGAGAGACCCAGTACTTC. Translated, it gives CASSPATSRETQYF.

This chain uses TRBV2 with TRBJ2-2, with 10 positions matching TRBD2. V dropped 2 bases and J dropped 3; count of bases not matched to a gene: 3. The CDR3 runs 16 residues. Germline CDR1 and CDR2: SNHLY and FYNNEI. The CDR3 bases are TGTGCCAGCAGTGAATTAGGGACTAGCGACACCGGGGAGCTGTTTTTT. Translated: CASSELGTSDTGELFF.

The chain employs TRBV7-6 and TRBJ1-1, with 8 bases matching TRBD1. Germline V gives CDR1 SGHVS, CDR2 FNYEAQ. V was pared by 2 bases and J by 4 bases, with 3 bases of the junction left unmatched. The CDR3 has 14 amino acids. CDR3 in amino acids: CASSLLTGATEAFF. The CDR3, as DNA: TGTGCCAGCAGCTTATTGACAGGGGCCACTGAAGCTTTCTTT.

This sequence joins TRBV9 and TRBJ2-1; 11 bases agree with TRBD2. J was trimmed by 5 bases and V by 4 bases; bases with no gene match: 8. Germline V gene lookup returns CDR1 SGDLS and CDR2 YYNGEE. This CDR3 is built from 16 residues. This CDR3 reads CASSPEGLAADNEQFF. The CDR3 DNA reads TGTGCCAGCAGCCCGGAGGGACTAGCGGCGGACAATGAGCAGTTCTTC.

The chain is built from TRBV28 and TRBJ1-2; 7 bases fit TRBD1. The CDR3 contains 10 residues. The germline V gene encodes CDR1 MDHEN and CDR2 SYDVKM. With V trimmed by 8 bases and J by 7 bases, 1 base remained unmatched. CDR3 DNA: TGTGCCAGCGGGGACAGTGGCTACACCTTC. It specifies CASGDSGYTF.

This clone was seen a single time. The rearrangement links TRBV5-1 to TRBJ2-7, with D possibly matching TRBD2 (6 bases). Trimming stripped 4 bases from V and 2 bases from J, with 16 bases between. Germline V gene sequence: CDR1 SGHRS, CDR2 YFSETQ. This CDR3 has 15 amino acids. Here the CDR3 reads CASSQGGTATYEQYF. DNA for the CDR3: TGCGCCAGCAGCCAGGGCGGGACGGCGACCTACGAGCAGTACTTC.

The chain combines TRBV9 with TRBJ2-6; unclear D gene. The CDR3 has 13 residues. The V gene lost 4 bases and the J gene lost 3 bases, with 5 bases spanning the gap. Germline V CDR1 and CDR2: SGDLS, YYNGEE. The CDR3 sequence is CASSRLGANVLTF. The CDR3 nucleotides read TGTGCCAGCAGCCGTCTTGGGGCCAACGTCCTGACTTTC.

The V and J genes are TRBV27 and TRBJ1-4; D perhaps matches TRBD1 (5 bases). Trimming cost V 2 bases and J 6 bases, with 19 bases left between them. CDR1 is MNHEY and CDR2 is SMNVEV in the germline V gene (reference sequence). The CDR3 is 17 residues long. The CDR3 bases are TGTGCCAGCAGTTTAAAGGGCTACAGGACGGGGGATGAAAAACTGTTTTTT. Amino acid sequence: CASSLKGYRTGDEKLFF.

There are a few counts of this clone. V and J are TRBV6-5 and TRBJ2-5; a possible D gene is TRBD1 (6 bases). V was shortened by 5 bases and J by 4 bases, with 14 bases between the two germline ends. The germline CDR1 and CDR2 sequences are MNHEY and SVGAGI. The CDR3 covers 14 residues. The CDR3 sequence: CASSPRGGRETQYF. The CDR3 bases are TGTGCCAGCAGTCCCCGAGGGGGAAGAGAGACCCAGTACTTC.

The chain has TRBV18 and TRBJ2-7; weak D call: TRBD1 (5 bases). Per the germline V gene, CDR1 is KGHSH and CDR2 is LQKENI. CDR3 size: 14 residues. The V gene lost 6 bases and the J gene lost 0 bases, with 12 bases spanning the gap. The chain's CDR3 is CASSGRGNSYEQYF. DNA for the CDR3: TGTGCCAGCTCCGGTAGGGGTAACTCCTACGAGCAGTACTTC.

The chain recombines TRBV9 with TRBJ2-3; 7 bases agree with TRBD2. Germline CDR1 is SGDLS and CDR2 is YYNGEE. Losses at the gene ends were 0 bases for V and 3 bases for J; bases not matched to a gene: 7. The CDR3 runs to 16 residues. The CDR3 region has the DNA TGTGCCAGCAGCGTAGAGGGCGGGAGTGGAACAGATACGCAGTATTTT. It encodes CASSVEGGSGTDTQYF. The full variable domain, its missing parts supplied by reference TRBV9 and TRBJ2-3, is DSGVTQTPKHLITATGQRVTLRCSPRSGDLSVYWYQQSLDQGLQFLIQYYNGEERAKGNILERFSAQQFPDLHSELNLSSLELGDSALYFCASSVEGGSGTDTQYFGPGTRLTVL.

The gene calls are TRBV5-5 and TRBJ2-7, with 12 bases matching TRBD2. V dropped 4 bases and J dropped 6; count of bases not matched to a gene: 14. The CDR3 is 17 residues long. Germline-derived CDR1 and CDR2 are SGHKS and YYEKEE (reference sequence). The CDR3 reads CASSPTRTSGTEAEQYF. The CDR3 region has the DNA TGTGCCAGCAGCCCTACCCGGACTAGCGGGACGGAGGCCGAGCAGTACTTC.

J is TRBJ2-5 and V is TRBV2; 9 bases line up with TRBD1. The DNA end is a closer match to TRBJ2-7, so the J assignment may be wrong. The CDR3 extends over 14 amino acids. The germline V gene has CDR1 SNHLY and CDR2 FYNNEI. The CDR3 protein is CASSEGTGDYEQYF. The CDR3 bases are TGTGCCAGCAGTGAAGGGACAGGGGACTACGAGCAGTACTTC.

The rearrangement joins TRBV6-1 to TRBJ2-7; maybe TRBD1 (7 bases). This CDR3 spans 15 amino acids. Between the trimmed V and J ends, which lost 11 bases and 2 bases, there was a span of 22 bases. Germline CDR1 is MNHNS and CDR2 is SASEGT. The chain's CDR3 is CAAGGQHLKPYEQYF. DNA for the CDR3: TGTGCCGCCGGGGGACAGCACCTTAAACCCTACGAGCAGTACTTC.

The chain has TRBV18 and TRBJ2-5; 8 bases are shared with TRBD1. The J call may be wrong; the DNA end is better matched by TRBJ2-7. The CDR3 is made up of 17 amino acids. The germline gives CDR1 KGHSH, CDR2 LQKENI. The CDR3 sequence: CASSITHSGTGSYEQYF. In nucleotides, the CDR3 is TGTGCCAGCTCAATAACGCATTCCGGGACAGGCTCCTACGAGCAGTACTTC.

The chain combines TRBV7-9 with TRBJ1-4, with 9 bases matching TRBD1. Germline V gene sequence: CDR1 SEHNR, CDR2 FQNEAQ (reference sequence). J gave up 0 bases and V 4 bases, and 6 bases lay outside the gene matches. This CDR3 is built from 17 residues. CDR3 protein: CASSWTGDPATNEKLFF. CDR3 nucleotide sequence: TGTGCCAGCAGCTGGACAGGGGACCCTGCAACTAATGAAAAACTGTTTTTT.

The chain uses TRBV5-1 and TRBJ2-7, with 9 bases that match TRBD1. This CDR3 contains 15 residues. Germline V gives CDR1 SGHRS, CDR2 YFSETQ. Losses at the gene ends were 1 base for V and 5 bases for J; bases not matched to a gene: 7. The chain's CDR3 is CASSLLRQGDHEQYF. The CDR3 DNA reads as TGCGCCAGCAGCTTGCTGAGACAGGGGGACCACGAGCAGTACTTC.

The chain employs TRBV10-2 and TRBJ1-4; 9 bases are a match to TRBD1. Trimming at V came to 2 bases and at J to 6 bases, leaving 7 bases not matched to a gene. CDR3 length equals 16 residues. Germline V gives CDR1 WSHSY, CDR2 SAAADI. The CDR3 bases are TGCGCCAGCAGTGAGACACCGGGACAGGGAGATGAAAAACTGTTTTTT. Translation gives CASSETPGQGDEKLFF.

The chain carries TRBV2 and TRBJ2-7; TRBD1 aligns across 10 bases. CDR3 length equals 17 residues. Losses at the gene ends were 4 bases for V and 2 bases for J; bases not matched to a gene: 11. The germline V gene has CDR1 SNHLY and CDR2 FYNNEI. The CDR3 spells CASSGMLAGQGAYEQYF. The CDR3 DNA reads TGTGCCAGCAGTGGTATGTTGGCTGGACAGGGGGCCTACGAGCAGTACTTC. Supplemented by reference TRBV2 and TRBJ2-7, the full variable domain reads EPEVTQTPSHQVTQMGQEVILRCVPISNHLYFYWYRQILGQKVEFLVSFYNNEISEKSEIFDDQFSVERPDGSNFTLKIRSTKLEDSAMYFCASSGMLAGQGAYEQYFGPGTRLTVT.